The T cell receptor (beta chain) under discussion was sequenced for a study of PD-L1 blockade in urothelial cancer. The CDR3 sequence is 14 residues long. Trimming took off 1 base at V and 4 bases at J, with 11 bases between the two ends. The germline V gene encodes CDR1 SGHRS and CDR2 YFSETQ. Some clones are missing from TCRdb's copy, which holds only in-frame ones; the method was immunoSEQ multiplex PCR. This table holds 45,000 to 60,000 clones, roughly 80% found once. Time point described: pretreatment peripheral blood. The chain is built from TRBV5-1 and TRBJ1-1; D call uncertain. The clonotype was recovered from a man aged 45-65 years with urothelial cancer. Sequenced material: PBMCs, taken around atezolizumab (anti-PD-L1) treatment. DNA of the CDR3: TGCGCCAGCAGCTTGCTAGGGAGGGTCACTGAAGCTTTCTTT. Protein product: CASSLLGRVTEAFF.